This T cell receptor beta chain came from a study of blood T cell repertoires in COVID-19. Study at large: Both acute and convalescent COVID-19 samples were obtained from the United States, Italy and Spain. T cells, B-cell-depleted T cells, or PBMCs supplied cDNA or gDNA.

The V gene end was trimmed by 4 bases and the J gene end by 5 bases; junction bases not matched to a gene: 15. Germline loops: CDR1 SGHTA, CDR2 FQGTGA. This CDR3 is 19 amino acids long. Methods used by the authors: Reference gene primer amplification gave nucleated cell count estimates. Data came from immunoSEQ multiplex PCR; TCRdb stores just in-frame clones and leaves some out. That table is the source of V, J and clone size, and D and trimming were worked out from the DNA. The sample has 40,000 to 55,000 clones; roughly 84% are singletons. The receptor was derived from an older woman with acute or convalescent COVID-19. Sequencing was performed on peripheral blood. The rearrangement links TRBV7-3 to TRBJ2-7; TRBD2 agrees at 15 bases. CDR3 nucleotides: TGTGCCAGCAGCTCTCGGGGACTAGCGGGAGGTCGCAGGTTGGACGAGCAGTACTTC. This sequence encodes CASSSRGLAGGRRLDEQYF.